This T cell receptor (beta chain) was identified during a study of blood T cell repertoires in COVID-19. Clones were sequenced by immunoSEQ multiplex PCR, and TCRdb holds only the in-frame ones, with some missing. The data hold about 210,000 clones, with under 90% observed a single time. The CDR3 totals 14 residues. V lost 0 bases and J 3 bases, leaving 9 bases between the germline ends. Germline V gene sequence: CDR1 LNHNV, CDR2 YYDKDF (reference sequence). The chain employs TRBV15 and TRBJ2-7; D is possibly TRBD1 (5 bases). Sequenced: PBMCs or T cells enriched from blood (not recorded which). This clonotype was sampled from a woman aged 45-65 years with acute COVID-19. CDR3 protein: CATSRDVGVYEQYF. DNA for the CDR3: TGTGCCACCAGCAGAGATGTAGGGGTCTACGAGCAGTACTTC.